This T cell receptor beta chain was retrieved from a study of blood T cells in healthy people across ages. Regarding the study as a whole: The percentage of naive T cells correlated strongly with TCR beta diversity. Per million T cells, TCR beta diversity dropped about linearly as age rose. Any conclusive comparison of naive versus antigen-experienced cells was prevented by using unsorted PBMCs. Calculation of diversity from one million T cells yielded estimates considered to be underestimates.

This clonotype was picked up a small number of times. Its antigen is not known. The second PCR ran roughly 6 to 11 cycles with a sample-barcoded 5' primer and J-beta primers. Via MiXCR, TCRdb re-called the 5' RACE reads, giving one row per CDR3 protein. The sample includes more than 800,000 distinct CDR3 sequences, about 30% of them seen just once. Germline lookup yields CDR1 LGHNA and CDR2 YSLEER. The V gene lost 1 base and the J gene lost 0 bases, with 10 bases spanning the gap. This CDR3 has 17 residues. This sequence originates from a woman older than 75 in good health. Specimen: blood. This chain uses TRBV4-3 with TRBJ1-6; unclear D gene. For the CDR3, the DNA is TGCGCCAGCAGCCAAGTCATCACTTTCTCCTATAATTCACCCCTCCACTTT. This codes for CASSQVITFSYNSPLHF.